The clone carrying this T cell receptor (beta chain) has a handful of counts. The antigen is not known. The sample comes from a study of shared clonotypes between healthy human individuals. Study-level information: The donor group consisted of two women and a few men, aged 18 to 49.

Each of the donors was a healthy adult who was HIV-negative and had not had a recent acute infection or vaccination. Points from the study as a whole: Of the naive CD4 clonotypes, 4% to 5% were shared across several donors.

Here immunoSEQ multiplex PCR was the method, and the copy in TCRdb shows in-frame clones only, minus some. The sample carries some 980,000 clones, roughly 72% recorded once. Trimming removed 1 base from V and 5 bases from J, with 14 bases in between. Germline loops: CDR1 SGHTA, CDR2 FQGNSA. The CDR3 sequence is 15 residues long. Sequenced input: memory CD4+ T cells sorted from blood. Documented subset: CD45RA-negative fraction. This receptor was obtained from a man aged 18 to 35 in good health. The chain uses TRBV7-2 and TRBJ2-5; the D is unclear. In DNA, the CDR3 is TGTGCCAGCAGCTTAGACTATGGCTGGACGGAGACCCAGTACTTC. This gives the protein CASSLDYGWTETQYF.